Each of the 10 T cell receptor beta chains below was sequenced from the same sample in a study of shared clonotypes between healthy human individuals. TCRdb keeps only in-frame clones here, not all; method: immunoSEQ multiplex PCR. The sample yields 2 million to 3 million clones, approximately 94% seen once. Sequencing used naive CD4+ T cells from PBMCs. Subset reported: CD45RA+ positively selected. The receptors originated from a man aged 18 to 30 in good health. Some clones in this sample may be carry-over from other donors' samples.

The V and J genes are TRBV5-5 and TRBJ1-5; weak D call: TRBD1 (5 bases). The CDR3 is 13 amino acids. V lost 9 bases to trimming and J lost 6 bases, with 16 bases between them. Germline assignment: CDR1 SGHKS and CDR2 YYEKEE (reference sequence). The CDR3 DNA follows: TGTGCCACAGCTTTAGGGGCAGGTCAGCCCCAGCATTTT. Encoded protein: CATALGAGQPQHF.

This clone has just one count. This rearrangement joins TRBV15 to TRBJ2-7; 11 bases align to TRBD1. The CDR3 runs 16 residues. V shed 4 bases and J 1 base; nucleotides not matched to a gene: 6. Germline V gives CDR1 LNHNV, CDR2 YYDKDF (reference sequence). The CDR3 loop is CATSTPDRGLSYEQYF. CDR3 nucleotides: TGTGCCACCAGCACACCGGACAGGGGGCTTTCCTACGAGCAGTACTTC.

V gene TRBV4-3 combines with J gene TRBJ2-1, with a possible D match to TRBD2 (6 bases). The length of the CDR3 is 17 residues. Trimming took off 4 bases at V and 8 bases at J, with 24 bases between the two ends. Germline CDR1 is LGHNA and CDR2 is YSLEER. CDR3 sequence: CASSPFTVAALGHEQFF. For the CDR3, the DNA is TGCGCCAGCAGCCCATTTACGGTAGCGGCCCTAGGGCATGAGCAGTTCTTC.

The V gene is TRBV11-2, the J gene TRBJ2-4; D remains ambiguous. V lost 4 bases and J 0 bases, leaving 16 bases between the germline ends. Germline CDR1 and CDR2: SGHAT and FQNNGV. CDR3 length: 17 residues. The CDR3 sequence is CASSSPMRALAKNIQYF. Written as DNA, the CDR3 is TGTGCCAGCAGCTCTCCCATGAGAGCGTTAGCCAAAAACATTCAGTACTTC.

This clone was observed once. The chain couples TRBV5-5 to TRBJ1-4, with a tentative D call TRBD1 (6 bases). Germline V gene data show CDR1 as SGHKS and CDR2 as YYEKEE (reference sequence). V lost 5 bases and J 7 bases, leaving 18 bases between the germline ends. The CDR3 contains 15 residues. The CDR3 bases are TGTGCCAGCAGGGATTCCGGAGGGGGGAGTGAAAAACTGTTTTTT. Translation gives CASRDSGGGSEKLFF.

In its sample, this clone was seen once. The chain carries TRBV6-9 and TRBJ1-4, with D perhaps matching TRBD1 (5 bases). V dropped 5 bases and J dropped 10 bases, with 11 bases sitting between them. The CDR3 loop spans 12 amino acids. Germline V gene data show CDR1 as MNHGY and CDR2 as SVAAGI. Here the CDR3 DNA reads TGTGCCAGCAGTCCCAAGCAGGGAAAACTGTTTTTT. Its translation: CASSPKQGKLFF.

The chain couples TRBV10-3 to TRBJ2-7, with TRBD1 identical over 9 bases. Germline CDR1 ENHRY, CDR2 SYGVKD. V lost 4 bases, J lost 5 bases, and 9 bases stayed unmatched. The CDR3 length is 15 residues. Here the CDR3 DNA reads TGTGCCATCAGTGTAACAGGGGGCCCTGGCAACGAGCAGTACTTC. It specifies CAISVTGGPGNEQYF.

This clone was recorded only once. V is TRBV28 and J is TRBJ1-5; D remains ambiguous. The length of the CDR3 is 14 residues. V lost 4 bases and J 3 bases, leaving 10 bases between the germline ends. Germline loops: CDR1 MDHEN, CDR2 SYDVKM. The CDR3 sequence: CASSSRADNQPQHF. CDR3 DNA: TGTGCCAGCAGTTCTCGGGCAGACAATCAGCCCCAGCATTTT.

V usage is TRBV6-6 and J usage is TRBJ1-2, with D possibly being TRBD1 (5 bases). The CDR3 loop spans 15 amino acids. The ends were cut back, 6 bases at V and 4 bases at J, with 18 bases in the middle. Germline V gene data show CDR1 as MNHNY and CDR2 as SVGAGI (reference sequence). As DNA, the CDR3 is TGTGCCAGCAGCCGCGGGGCCCCGGAGCCCTATGGCTACACCTTC. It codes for CASSRGAPEPYGYTF.

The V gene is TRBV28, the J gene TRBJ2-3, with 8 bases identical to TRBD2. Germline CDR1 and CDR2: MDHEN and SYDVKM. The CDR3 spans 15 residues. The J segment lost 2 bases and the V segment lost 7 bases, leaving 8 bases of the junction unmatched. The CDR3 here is CASTWGAGATDTQYF. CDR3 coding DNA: TGTGCCAGCACCTGGGGAGCGGGAGCCACAGATACGCAGTATTTT.